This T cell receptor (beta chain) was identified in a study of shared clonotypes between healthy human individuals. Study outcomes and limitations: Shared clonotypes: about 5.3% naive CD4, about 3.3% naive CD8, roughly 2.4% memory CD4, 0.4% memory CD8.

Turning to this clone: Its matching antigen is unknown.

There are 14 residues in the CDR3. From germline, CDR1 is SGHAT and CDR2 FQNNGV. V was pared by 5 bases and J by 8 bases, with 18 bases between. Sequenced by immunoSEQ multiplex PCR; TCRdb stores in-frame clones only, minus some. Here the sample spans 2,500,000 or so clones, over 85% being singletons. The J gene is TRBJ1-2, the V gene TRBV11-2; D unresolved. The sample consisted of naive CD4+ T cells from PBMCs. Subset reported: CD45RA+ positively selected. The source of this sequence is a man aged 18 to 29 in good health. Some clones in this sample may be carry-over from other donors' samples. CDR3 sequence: CASSPIPDEHGYTF. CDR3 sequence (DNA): TGTGCCAGCAGCCCAATCCCAGACGAGCACGGCTACACCTTC.